A selection of T cell receptor beta chains follows, all from one sample in a study of tumor-infiltrating lymphocytes in glioblastoma multiforme. Each CDR3 protein is one row after TCRdb ran MiXCR on the multiplex PCR reads. This sample carries some 15,000 distinct CDR3 sequences, 73% of them seen once, and the ten largest clones take about 40%. The source material was brain tumor tissue. The source is a male donor with glioblastoma. Both conserved end residues are part of each CDR3. D genes are given only for firm matches. The size field is filled for only some rows; it gives once, few, many or a size class.

D	V	size	J	DNA	CDR3
TRBD1	TRBV20-1	large	TRBJ2-2	TGCAGTGCTCTGCAGGGGGCTTGGACCGGGGAGCTGTTTTTT	CSALQGAWTGELFF
TRBD1	TRBV7-3	.	TRBJ2-7	TGTGCCGGCAGCTTGTGGTGGAGACAGGGGAAAGACGAGCAGTACTTC	CAGSLWWRQGKDEQYF
.	TRBV5-6	many	TRBJ2-1	TGTGCCAGCAGCTTGGGACAGAGCTCCTACAATGAGCAGTTCTTC	CASSLGQSSYNEQFF
TRBD2	TRBV11-2	many	TRBJ2-3	TGTGCCAGCAGCTTCCCCGGACTAGCGGGGGGGCCGGTGGATACGCAGTATTTT	CASSFPGLAGGPVDTQYF
.	TRBV11-1	few	TRBJ2-7	TGTGCCAGCAGCCCCTCTGCCCTAGCTGCACACTACGAGCAGTACTTC	CASSPSALAAHYEQYF
.	TRBV6-5	many	TRBJ2-2	TGTGCCAGCAGTTATAGTGAGGGGGCCGGGGAGCTGTTTTTT	CASSYSEGAGELFF
TRBD2	TRBV29-1	once	TRBJ2-3	TGCAGCGTTGTTGGGGGAGGGCGAGATACGCAGTATTTT	CSVVGGGRDTQYF
TRBD2	TRBV11-3	.	TRBJ2-1	TGTGCCAGCAGCTTACACGGACTAGCGGGAGGGCCACGCTACAATGAGCAGCTCTTC	CASSLHGLAGGPRYNEQLF
TRBD2	TRBV20-1	.	TRBJ2-1	TGCAGTGCCCCAGCGGGAGGGTTCTACAATGAGCAGTTCTTC	CSAPAGGFYNEQFF
.	TRBV4-1	.	TRBJ2-7	TGCGCCAGCAGCCACGGCCGGGTTAGTGAGCAGTACTTC	CASSHGRVSEQYF
.	TRBV11-3	.	TRBJ2-3	TGTGCCAGCAGCGTTGAGAGTCACCGAGATACGCAGTATTTT	CASSVESHRDTQYF
.	TRBV6-1	.	TRBJ2-7	TGTGCCAGCTTCCTAGATGGGGGGCACTCCTACGAGCAGTACTTC	CASFLDGGHSYEQYF
.	TRBV20-1	.	TRBJ1-6	TGCAGTGCTAGAGGGTGGGGTTCCGTGGATTCACCCCCCCACTTT	CSARGWGSVDSPPHF
TRBD1	TRBV11-1	.	TRBJ2-7	TGTGCCAGCAGCTGGGACAGACTCTCCTACGAGCAGTACTTC	CASSWDRLSYEQYF
TRBD1	TRBV20-1	.	TRBJ2-5	TGCAGTGCTAGAGACGGGACAGGGAGGGTTCGAGAGACCAAGTACTTT	CSARDGTGRVRETKYF
TRBD2	TRBV6-1	.	TRBJ2-1	TGTGCCAGCAGTGAAGCGCGTAGCGGGAGCGATGTGCAGTTCTTC	CASSEARSGSDVQFF
.	TRBV20-1	.	TRBJ1-6	TGCGGTGCTAGAGGGCGTGGTTCCGTGGATTCACCCCTCCACTTT	CGARGRGSVDSPLHF
.	TRBV6-5	.	TRBJ1-1	TGTGCCGCCTTCAGTGGGGCAGCCTCTGAAGCTTTCTTT	CAAFSGAASEAFF
.	TRBV20-1	.	TRBJ2-7	TGCAGTGCTAAGACACTAACGGGAGTTCACGAGCAGTACTTC	CSAKTLTGVHEQYF
.	TRBV29-1	.	TRBJ2-7	TGCAGCGTTGAAGACCGGGACCACTCCTACGAGCAGTACTTC	CSVEDRDHSYEQYF
.	TRBV5-6	.	TRBJ1-2	TGTGCTAGCAATCAGGTAGCCGTTAACTATGGCTACACCTTC	CASNQVAVNYGYTF
TRBD2	TRBV4-3	.	TRBJ2-7	TGCGCCAGCAGCCTCGGGACTAGCGGGACCTACGAGCTGTACTTC	CASSLGTSGTYELYF
.	TRBV6-5	.	TRBJ2-1	TGTGTCAGCAGTTGGGCTCGTGGAAATGAGCAGTTCTTC	CVSSWARGNEQFF
.	TRBV11-3	few	TRBJ2-4	TGTGCCAGCAGCCCAAATGGGCGGGTTGACATTCAGTACTTC	CASSPNGRVDIQYF
.	TRBV11-2	.	TRBJ2-5	TGTGCCAGCAGCCCGAACCGAGGCCAAGAGACCCAGTACTTC	CASSPNRGQETQYF
.	TRBV6-1	.	TRBJ2-1	TGTGCCAGCAGTGAAGGGGTTGGGGACTACAATGAGCAGTTCTTC	CASSEGVGDYNEQFF
TRBD1	TRBV6-1	.	TRBJ2-1	TGTGCCAGCAGTGAACTGGACAGGGGCCCTTACAATGAGCAGTTCTTC	CASSELDRGPYNEQFF
.	TRBV7-9	once	TRBJ2-4	TGTGCCAGCAGCTTAATCGGGCAGGTCGAGCACAATCAGCACTTC	CASSLIGQVEHNQHF
TRBD2	TRBV11-3	.	TRBJ2-3	TGTGCCAGCAGCTCGGGGGTAGCGGGAGGGCCGGGATATACGCAATATTTT	CASSSGVAGGPGYTQYF
.	TRBV28	.	TRBJ2-7	TGTTCCAGCAGTTCAACCGGGACTGGGGTGGACAACGAGCAGTACTTC	CSSSSTGTGVDNEQYF
.	TRBV11-2	.	TRBJ2-7	TGTGCCAGCAGCTTCTCTAGCCTATCACTATATGAGCAGTATTTC	CASSFSSLSLYEQYF
.	TRBV6-6	once	TRBJ2-7	TGTGCCAGCAGTTACCAGACAGCCTACTACGAGCAGTACTTC	CASSYQTAYYEQYF
TRBD1	TRBV11-2	.	TRBJ1-1	TGTGCCAGCAGTATGACAGGGAGGACTGAAGCTTTCTTT	CASSMTGRTEAFF
.	TRBV28	.	TRBJ1-2	TGTGCCAGCAGAACAGTGGATCAACGGAGCTATACCTTC	CASRTVDQRSYTF
TRBD2	TRBV5-1	many	TRBJ2-1	TGCGCCAGCAGGGGACTAGCGGGTAGGGACAATGAGCAGTTCTTC	CASRGLAGRDNEQFF
TRBD1	TRBV11-2	many	TRBJ2-7	TGTGCCAGCAGCTCCTATACAGGGGACGAGCAGTACTTC	CASSSYTGDEQYF
TRBD2	TRBV11-2	.	TRBJ2-3	TGTGCCAACAGCTTACTAGCGGGGGAAGATATTAGGTATTTT	CANSLLAGEDIRYF
TRBD1	TRBV5-5	.	TRBJ2-7	TGTGCCAGCAGCAGGGACAGTACCCCCTACGAGCAGTACTTC	CASSRDSTPYEQYF
TRBD2	TRBV29-1	.	TRBJ2-1	TGCCGCGTTGATGGACTAGCGGGATACAATGGGCAGTTCTTC	CRVDGLAGYNGQFF
.	TRBV7-8	.	TRBJ1-6	TGTACCAGCAGCTTAGGAGGGGCCGATGATTCACCCCTCCACTTT	CTSSLGGADDSPLHF
.	TRBV11-2	.	TRBJ1-5	TGTGCCAGCAGTATGTTGGGATGGACCCAGCCCCAGCATTTT	CASSMLGWTQPQHF
.	TRBV20-1	.	TRBJ2-7	TGCAGTGCTAGAGATCAAGGGAGGCTCGGCGAGCAGTACTTC	CSARDQGRLGEQYF
TRBD1	TRBV11-3	many	TRBJ2-7	TGTGCCAGCAGCCCAGGGACAGGGGTCACCTACGAGCAGTACTTC	CASSPGTGVTYEQYF
.	TRBV4-1	.	TRBJ1-5	TGCGCCATCAGCCTTGGCAGTACCAATCAGCCCCAGCATTTT	CAISLGSTNQPQHF
TRBD1	TRBV11-2	.	TRBJ2-5	TGTGCCAGCAGTTCGACCACCGACAGGGCGTTTTCGGAGGTGACCCAGTACTTC	CASSSTTDRAFSEVTQYF
.	TRBV2	many	TRBJ2-7	TGTGCCAGCAGTGAATCCTTACTCTCCTACGAGCAGTACTTC	CASSESLLSYEQYF
.	TRBV7-3	many	TRBJ2-5	TGTGCCAGCAGCCAGGGGGGACAGACGACCTACCAAGAGACCCAGTACTTC	CASSQGGQTTYQETQYF
.	TRBV12-3/TRBV12-4	few	TRBJ2-7	TGTGCCAGCAGCCCCCTGGAGGGAGTGGGAGAGCAGTACTTC	CASSPLEGVGEQYF
TRBD1	TRBV11-1	.	TRBJ2-3	TGTGCCAGCAGCCATGGGACCCCGGGGACAGATACGGAGTATTTT	CASSHGTPGTDTEYF
.	TRBV13	.	TRBJ2-3	TGTGCCAGCAGCCCTGGGAGCGCAGATACGCAGTATTTT	CASSPGSADTQYF
.	TRBV7-4	.	TRBJ1-5	TGTGCCAGCAGATATACAGCATTTGGCAATCAGCCCCAGCATTTT	CASRYTAFGNQPQHF
.	TRBV7-9	.	TRBJ2-1	TGTGCCAGCAGCTCTACAGTGGAAGGGACCTACAATGAGCAATTCTTC	CASSSTVEGTYNEQFF
.	TRBV11-2	.	TRBJ2-3	TGTGCCAGCAGCTACGGCGCGGCAAGGCCGGAAGATACGCAGTATTTT	CASSYGAARPEDTQYF
TRBD1	TRBV20-1	few	TRBJ2-4	TGCAGTGCGCGGACAGGGGATGGAGCCAAAAACATTCAGTACTTC	CSARTGDGAKNIQYF